The subject of this entry is one TCR beta chain. Germline V gene lookup returns CDR1 SGHAT and CDR2 FQNNGV. Trimming cost V 5 bases and J 0 bases, with 17 bases left between them. The CDR3 loop spans 17 amino acids. These data belong to a study of blood T cell repertoires in COVID-19. Study overall: Acute and convalescent COVID-19 samples came from the United States, Italy and Spain.

As originally analysed: How many nucleated cells were present was estimated from reference gene primer amplification. Here immunoSEQ multiplex PCR was the method, and the copy in TCRdb shows in-frame clones only, minus some. V, J and clone size derive from that table, while D and trimming were established from the DNA sequence. This sample has some 350,000 clones; 80% to 90% occur once, and the top ten carry approximately 1%. The age range of participants was about 18 to 89 years, with residence in 20 to 25 US areas. What the recovered Cohort 3 donors had was two negative PCRs, clearance, or symptom resolution.

The source of this sequence is a man between 18 and 35 years old who had recovered from COVID-19. Sequencing was done on a sample of PBMCs or T cells enriched from blood (not recorded which). J is TRBJ2-1 and V is TRBV11-2; possibly TRBD1 for D (6 bases). The CDR3, as DNA: TGTGCCAGCAGCCCAAGAGGGGGTCTAAGCTCCTACAATGAGCAGTTCTTC. Translating gives CASSPRGGLSSYNEQFF.